This note documents a single T cell receptor beta chain sequence. This specimen comes from a study of T cell repertoires in cytomegalovirus infection. TCRdb re-called the reads through MiXCR, storing one row per CDR3 protein. The table includes nearly 450,000 distinct CDR3 sequences, approximately 33% detected once. Between the trimmed V and J ends, which lost 2 bases and 4 bases, there was a span of 15 bases. Germline-derived CDR1 and CDR2 are MNHEY and SVGEGT. CDR3 length equals 16 residues. The J gene is TRBJ2-1, the V gene TRBV6-2 or TRBV6-3, with TRBD1 as a possible D gene (7 bases). This TCR was recovered from a human donor in good health (CMV status not recorded). Some clones in this sample may be carry-over from other donors' samples. Material: PBMCs. The CDR3 DNA is TGTGCCAGCAGTTACAGGCGGGACAGAAATTACAATGAGCAGTTCTTC. This encodes CASSYRRDRNYNEQFF.